This T cell receptor beta chain was found in a study of cytomegalovirus exposure and HLA in healthy donors. This clone has just one count. The CDR3 has 13 amino acids. V trimming: 10 bases; J trimming: 6 bases; junction bases outside the gene matches: 9. Germline V gives CDR1 SGHKS, CDR2 YYEKEE (reference sequence). PCR primers comprised 60 Vbeta and 13 Jbeta primers. The table came from immunoSEQ multiplex PCR; TCRdb's copy has only in-frame clones and leaves some out. The sample carries about 190,000 clones, around 73% recorded once. The TCR was taken from a woman aged 30 to 39 in good health and CMV-seropositive. Sequencing was performed on PBMCs. The chain joins TRBV5-5 to TRBJ2-3; 9 bases fit TRBD1. CDR3 DNA: TGTGCCGGTAGCGACAGGGGGACGGATACGCAGTATTTT. This gives the protein CAGSDRGTDTQYF.